The sequence of this T cell receptor beta chain was determined in a study of CD8+ T cells in alopecia areata. This clone appeared a few times. The V end lost 1 base, the J end lost 7 bases, and 10 bases lay between the germline ends. Germline V gene data show CDR1 as SGHDN and CDR2 as FVKESK. The CDR3 has 13 amino acids. RNA was isolated and reverse transcribed to cDNA, the sequencing template. Profiled with immunoSEQ multiplex PCR; TCRdb holds only in-frame clones, not every one. The table lists hundreds of thousands of clones, roughly 57% of them singletons, with 0.45% in the top ten. The V and J genes are TRBV14 and TRBJ1-2; D remains unclear. The sequence was obtained from a human donor with alopecia areata. The sequencing used CD4+ T cells sorted from blood, collected at week 0. Written as DNA, the CDR3 is TGTGCCAGCAGCCAAGTGTCCCGCCCTGGCTACACCTTC. Residues: CASSQVSRPGYTF.